The T cell receptor beta chain under discussion was sequenced for a study of blood T cell repertoires in COVID-19. Study context: Collection of acute and convalescent COVID-19 samples took place in the United States, Italy and Spain. Sources were T cells, B-cell-depleted T cells, or PBMCs; the material itself was cDNA or gDNA.

As handled by the study authors: Scientists estimated how many nucleated cells there were by amplifying reference gene primers. Sequencing used immunoSEQ multiplex PCR; TCRdb keeps in-frame clones, though not all of them. V and J calls and clone size are copied from that table; D and trimming were computed from the DNA. The sample records 250,000 or so clones, 70% to 90% being singletons. CDR3 length: 14 residues. The V and J ends lost 4 bases and 8 bases, in that order; junction bases with no gene match: 11. Germline lookup yields CDR1 SGHRS and CDR2 YFSETQ. The rearrangement links TRBV5-1 to TRBJ1-2, with 7 bases identical to TRBD1. The source is a woman between 70 and 85 years old with active or convalescent COVID-19. The material sequenced was peripheral blood. The CDR3 is CASSRGQDVSGYTF. The CDR3 DNA is TGCGCCAGCAGCCGAGGACAGGACGTGAGCGGCTACACCTTC.